This T cell receptor beta chain was documented in a study of control samples from healthy donors and cancer patients. The repertoire was sequenced with immunoSEQ multiplex PCR; TCRdb's copy has only in-frame clones and lacks some. This table holds just over 150,000 clones, 93% found once. CDR1 and CDR2 (germline): MDHEN, SYDVKM. The CDR3 has 15 amino acids. The ends lost 5 bases at V and 4 bases at J; junction bases unmatched: 10. Specimen: blood. This rearrangement joins TRBV28 to TRBJ1-2, with 7 bases that match TRBD1. The sequence derives from a man in his forties or fifties in good health. The DNA for the CDR3 is TGTGCCAGCAGTACCCAAGGGGGCGGCGGCTATGGCTACACCTTC. Protein: CASSTQGGGGYGYTF.